This TCR beta chain was sequenced during a study of PD-1 blockade in classical Hodgkin lymphoma. The CDR3 runs 14 residues. The germline V gene encodes CDR1 SGHRS and CDR2 YFSETQ. Trimming took 4 bases from V and 1 from J; bases not matched to a gene: 4. Study-level results: The origin of the repertoire differences remains undefined, with disease activity or prior therapy as possible causes. TCR diversity in CD4+, not CD8+, cells rose significantly by C4D1. Patients excluded were those beginning nivolumab under 1 year after ASCT. Newly diagnosed patients and complete responders had comparable diversity at baseline.

This clone was detected only once. The antigen remains unidentified. Libraries were prepared by immunoSEQ multiplex PCR; TCRdb keeps only in-frame clonotypes and omits some of them. Among about 35,000 clones listed, approximately 92% were seen once. Exposure to brentuximab vedotin varied, and each patient had relapsed following autologous stem cell transplantation. Thawed PBMCs were the source of CD4+ T cells, purified by magnetic negative selection. The sequenced sample was CD4+ T cells from blood, obtained at baseline. The chain recombines TRBV5-1 with TRBJ2-5; TRBD1 matches 7 bases. The sequence was collected from a human donor with classical Hodgkin lymphoma. CDR3 coding DNA: TGCGCCAGCAGCGGGGGACAGATCCAAGAGACCCAGTACTTC. Its protein product is CASSGGQIQETQYF.